The clone carrying this T cell receptor (beta chain) has more than one count but fewer than ten. V lost 3 bases, J lost 3 bases, and 11 bases lay in between. This CDR3 is built from 15 residues. The entry originates in a study of T cells after yellow fever vaccination. A 5'RACE template-switching step, the method used to make TCR cDNA, added a universal primer site and UMIs. TCRdb independently ran MiXCR on the 5' RACE reads; one entry per CDR3 protein. The sample holds some 560,000 distinct CDR3 sequences, roughly 21% seen once. This chain joins TRBV12-3 or TRBV12-4 and TRBJ2-2; perhaps TRBD1 as D (6 bases). The source is a man aged 30-40 years who received the YFV17D yellow fever vaccine. The sequenced sample was PBMCs, obtained 15 days after the yellow fever booster vaccination. The CDR3 is CASSFRTVDTGELFF. The CDR3 bases are TGTGCCAGCAGTTTCCGGACAGTCGACACCGGGGAGCTGTTTTTT.